This is a list of T cell receptor beta chains from one sample in a study of blood T cell repertoires in COVID-19. Assay used: immunoSEQ multiplex PCR; TCRdb lists only in-frame clones, some missing. The sample contains tens of thousands of clones, approximately 83% of which appear only once. Source material: peripheral blood. These receptors were collected from a man in his forties with acute or convalescent COVID-19. Both conserved end residues are part of each CDR3. The order of the fields is J gene, clone size, V gene, D gene, CDR3 DNA, CDR3 protein. A D gene is named only where the DNA matches it firmly. Not all rows give a size; the values are once, few, many and, for expanded clones, a class.

j_gene: TRBJ1-2; abundance: -; v_gene: TRBV10-3; d_gene: -; CDR3nt: TGTGCCATCAGACCACAGGGTACCCATGGCTACACCTTC; CDR3aa: CAIRPQGTHGYTF
j_gene: TRBJ1-1; abundance: -; v_gene: TRBV5-1; d_gene: -; CDR3nt: TGCGCCAGCAGCTTGGAGGGAGGGGTGAACACTGAAGCTTTCTTT; CDR3aa: CASSLEGGVNTEAFF
j_gene: TRBJ2-3; abundance: -; v_gene: TRBV2; d_gene: TRBD1; CDR3nt: TGTGCCAGCAGTGGGCTGACAGGGAAGCCAGATACGCAGTATTTT; CDR3aa: CASSGLTGKPDTQYF
j_gene: TRBJ1-1; abundance: once; v_gene: TRBV20-1; d_gene: TRBD1; CDR3nt: TGCAGTGCTAGTACCGGGACAGGGGGCTGGGGCACTGAAGCTTTCTTT; CDR3aa: CSASTGTGGWGTEAFF
j_gene: TRBJ2-2; abundance: -; v_gene: TRBV19; d_gene: TRBD1; CDR3nt: TGTGCCAGTAGTATCACTCCGGGACAGGGGGCCGGGGAGCTGTTTTTT; CDR3aa: CASSITPGQGAGELFF
j_gene: TRBJ1-5; abundance: -; v_gene: TRBV19; d_gene: -; CDR3nt: TGTGCCAGTAGTATTCGGGGGGACGGCGGGACAAAGAATAATCAGCCCCAGCATTTT; CDR3aa: CASSIRGDGGTKNNQPQHF
j_gene: TRBJ2-2; abundance: -; v_gene: TRBV18; d_gene: -; CDR3nt: TGTGCCAGCTCACCAGACAGTAACACCGGGGAGCTGTTTTTT; CDR3aa: CASSPDSNTGELFF
j_gene: TRBJ1-1; abundance: -; v_gene: TRBV6-6; d_gene: TRBD1; CDR3nt: TGTGCCAGCAGTTATCCAGACAGGGAGAAAGCTTTCTTT; CDR3aa: CASSYPDREKAFF
j_gene: TRBJ2-7; abundance: -; v_gene: TRBV6-1; d_gene: TRBD2; CDR3nt: TGTGCCAGCAGTGAAGTTGACCGGAGGTTAGGGCTAGCGGGGGGGCCGAACGAGCAGTACTTC; CDR3aa: CASSEVDRRLGLAGGPNEQYF
j_gene: TRBJ2-5; abundance: -; v_gene: TRBV18; d_gene: TRBD1; CDR3nt: TGTGCCAGCTCACGCACCGGGACAGAGCAAGAGACCCAGTACTTC; CDR3aa: CASSRTGTEQETQYF
j_gene: TRBJ2-3; abundance: -; v_gene: TRBV10-1; d_gene: -; CDR3nt: TGCGCCAGCAGTGAGACTAGGGGAGGTACAGATACGCAGTATTTT; CDR3aa: CASSETRGGTDTQYF
j_gene: TRBJ2-7; abundance: -; v_gene: TRBV6-5; d_gene: -; CDR3nt: TGTGCCAGCAGTTACTCAAGGCGGCCGACTATTAGCCAGCAGTACTTC; CDR3aa: CASSYSRRPTISQQYF
j_gene: TRBJ1-1; abundance: many; v_gene: TRBV2; d_gene: TRBD1; CDR3nt: TGTGCCAGCCGACAGGGCCATTTGAACACTGAAGCTTTCTTT; CDR3aa: CASRQGHLNTEAFF
j_gene: TRBJ1-6; abundance: -; v_gene: TRBV5-4; d_gene: -; CDR3nt: TGTGCCAGCAGCTTGAACGCGGGCCTCAATTCACCCCTCCACTTT; CDR3aa: CASSLNAGLNSPLHF
j_gene: TRBJ2-7; abundance: -; v_gene: TRBV27; d_gene: TRBD2; CDR3nt: TGTGCCAGCAGTTTATTGGCTAGCGGGGTCGAGCAGTACTTC; CDR3aa: CASSLLASGVEQYF
j_gene: TRBJ2-3; abundance: -; v_gene: TRBV6-5; d_gene: TRBD1; CDR3nt: TGTGCCAGCAAATATCCCGGGACAGGGGGGGGTACGCAGTATTTT; CDR3aa: CASKYPGTGGGTQYF
j_gene: TRBJ1-5; abundance: -; v_gene: TRBV12-3/TRBV12-4; d_gene: -; CDR3nt: TGTGCCAGCAGGAAGGGGAACCAGCCCCAGCATTTT; CDR3aa: CASRKGNQPQHF
j_gene: TRBJ2-3; abundance: -; v_gene: TRBV11-2; d_gene: -; CDR3nt: TGTGCCAGCAGCTACCTCACAGGGAGCGTAGGCCGGGATACGCAGTATTTT; CDR3aa: CASSYLTGSVGRDTQYF
j_gene: TRBJ1-2; abundance: -; v_gene: TRBV19; d_gene: -; CDR3nt: TGTGCCAGTAGTATCACAGGGACCGACTATGGCTACACCTTC; CDR3aa: CASSITGTDYGYTF
j_gene: TRBJ1-1; abundance: -; v_gene: TRBV27; d_gene: -; CDR3nt: TGTGCCAGCAGTTTCCGATCTCAGTCGATGGTTTATGGAGACACTGAAGCTTTCTTT; CDR3aa: CASSFRSQSMVYGDTEAFF
j_gene: TRBJ1-2; abundance: -; v_gene: TRBV28; d_gene: TRBD1; CDR3nt: TGTGCCAGCAGTTTACGGGACAGGGGATACTACGGCTACACCTTC; CDR3aa: CASSLRDRGYYGYTF
j_gene: TRBJ1-6; abundance: -; v_gene: TRBV7-3; d_gene: -; CDR3nt: TGTGCCAGCAGACCGGGACAAGTAGGTAAAGAGGGTAATTCACCCCTCCACTTT; CDR3aa: CASRPGQVGKEGNSPLHF
j_gene: TRBJ1-2; abundance: -; v_gene: TRBV12-3/TRBV12-4; d_gene: TRBD1; CDR3nt: TGTGCCAGCAGTCGGCGGGACAGGGGCTACACCTTC; CDR3aa: CASSRRDRGYTF
j_gene: TRBJ2-7; abundance: -; v_gene: TRBV5-1; d_gene: -; CDR3nt: TGCGCCAGCAGCGGGGGCAGTGGGATTGGCTACGAGCAGTACTTC; CDR3aa: CASSGGSGIGYEQYF
j_gene: TRBJ1-5; abundance: -; v_gene: TRBV19; d_gene: -; CDR3nt: TGTGCCAGTTCCGCCTTACACCGAGCGGGGCCCCAGCATTTT; CDR3aa: CASSALHRAGPQHF